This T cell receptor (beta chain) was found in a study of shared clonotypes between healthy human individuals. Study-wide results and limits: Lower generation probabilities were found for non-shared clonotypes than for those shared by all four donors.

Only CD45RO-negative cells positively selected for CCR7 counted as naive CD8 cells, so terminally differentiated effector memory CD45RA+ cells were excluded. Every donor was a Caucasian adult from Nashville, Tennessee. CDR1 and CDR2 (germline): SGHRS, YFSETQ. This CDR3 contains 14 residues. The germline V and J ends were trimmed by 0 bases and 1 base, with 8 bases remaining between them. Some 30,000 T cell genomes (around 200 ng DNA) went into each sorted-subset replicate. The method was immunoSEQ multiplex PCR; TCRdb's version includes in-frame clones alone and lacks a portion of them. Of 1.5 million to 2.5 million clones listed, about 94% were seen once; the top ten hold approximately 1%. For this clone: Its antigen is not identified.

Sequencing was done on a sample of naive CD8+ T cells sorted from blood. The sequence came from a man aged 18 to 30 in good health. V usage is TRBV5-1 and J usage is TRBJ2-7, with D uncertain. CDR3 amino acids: CASSLDIDSYEQYF. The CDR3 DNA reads TGCGCCAGCAGCTTGGACATTGATTCCTACGAGCAGTACTTC.